This T cell receptor (beta chain) was obtained from a study of T cells expressing NK-cell markers. This CDR3 is 19 amino acids long. Germline V gives CDR1 LGHDT, CDR2 YNNKEL (reference sequence). TCRdb re-called the 5' RACE reads and catalogs CDR3 proteins one per entry, DNA excluded. This table lists under 200,000 distinct CDR3 sequences. This TCR was recovered from a woman aged 18 to 75 in good health. The chain combines TRBV3-1 with TRBJ2-2; TCRdb proposes TRBD1, but this gene call is untestable without DNA. Sequencing input: blood T cells: a sorted CD56 or NKG2C T cell subset, CD4+ or CD8+ T cells, or bulk PBMC T cells (not recorded which). CDR3 loop: CASSQVRPRTRGWTGELFF.